This passage covers 15 T cell receptor beta chains from one sample sequenced in a study of blood T cell repertoires in COVID-19. Libraries were prepared by immunoSEQ multiplex PCR; TCRdb keeps only in-frame clonotypes and omits some of them. The sample yields under 300,000 clones, approximately 82% seen once. The specimen sequenced was peripheral blood. These receptor sequences come from a woman older than 75 with active or convalescent COVID-19.

The rearrangement links TRBV5-8 to TRBJ1-2; 7 nucleotides line up with TRBD1. This CDR3 has 18 amino acids. V shed 4 bases and J 4 bases; nucleotides not matched to a gene: 19. Germline V lookup: CDR1 SGHTS, CDR2 YDEGEE. The CDR3 DNA follows: TGTGCCAGCAGCCCTCGTCCCGGGACAGTCCTGCCGGGCTATGGCTACACCTTC. This codes for CASSPRPGTVLPGYGYTF.

For the CDR3, the DNA is TGTGCCAGCAGCTTACGACTAGACTCCTACGAGCAGTACTTC. Protein product: CASSLRLDSYEQYF. The chain couples TRBV11-2 to TRBJ2-7; D possibly corresponds to TRBD2 (6 bases). In germline, CDR1 is SGHAT, CDR2 FQNNGV. The CDR3 sequence is 14 residues long. The germline V and J ends were trimmed by 2 bases and 0 bases, with 8 bases remaining between them.

This clone appeared once. The chain recombines TRBV6-5 with TRBJ2-3; 7 nucleotides line up with TRBD1. Trimming at V came to 8 bases and at J to 6 bases, leaving 14 bases not matched to a gene. This CDR3 is built from 15 residues. Per germline, CDR1 MNHEY and CDR2 SVGAGI. The CDR3 region has the DNA TGTGCCAGCCTTAAGGTCAGGGGGTCTACGGATACGCAGTATTTT. Translation: CASLKVRGSTDTQYF.

The chain links TRBV10-2 to TRBJ1-2, with TRBD1 as a possible D gene (6 bases). From germline, CDR1 is WSHSY and CDR2 SAAADI. V lost 8 bases to trimming and J lost 3 bases, with 13 bases between them. This CDR3 has 13 residues. This chain's CDR3 is CASRKGEHYGYTF. CDR3 DNA sequence: TGCGCCAGCCGGAAGGGGGAACACTATGGCTACACCTTC.

V is TRBV5-1 and J is TRBJ1-3; D gene unclear. There are 15 residues in the CDR3. Trimming removed 2 bases at V and 0 bases at J, with 9 bases between. Germline CDR1 reads SGHRS; CDR2 reads YFSETQ. The CDR3 region has the DNA TGCGCCAGCAGCTTCGAGGGCCTCTCTGGAAACACCATATATTTT. It encodes CASSFEGLSGNTIYF.

This clone was observed a handful of times. V is TRBV28 and J is TRBJ2-7; 8 bases agree with TRBD1. CDR3 length: 16 amino acids. Germline V gene sequence: CDR1 MDHEN, CDR2 SYDVKM. After removal of 2 bases from V and 3 bases from J, the junction contained 9 bases not matched to a gene. The CDR3 bases are TGTGCCAGCAGTTTAGGCACCCGGGACAGGATCTACGAGCAGTACTTC. Translation gives CASSLGTRDRIYEQYF.

The chain carries TRBV3-1 (or the pseudogene TRBV3-2) and TRBJ2-7; TRBD2 might be the D (5 bases). The CDR3 sequence is 13 residues long. The V and J ends lost 3 bases and 3 bases respectively, with 9 bases between them. Germline V CDR1 and CDR2: LGHDT, YNNKEL (reference sequence). CDR3 nucleotide sequence: TGTGCCAGCAGCCATCAAACTAGCTACGAGCAGTACTTC. It codes for CASSHQTSYEQYF.

This clone was counted between two and nine times. The chain is built from TRBV10-2 and TRBJ1-4, with 8 bases that match TRBD1. Trimming cost V 7 bases and J 8 bases; bases outside gene matches: 6. The CDR3 length is 13 residues. The germline CDR1 and CDR2 sequences are WSHSY and SAAADI. The CDR3 DNA reads as TGCGCCAGCATGGGGACAGGTGGGGAAAAACTGTTTTTT. Translating gives CASMGTGGEKLFF.

The V call is TRBV5-1, the J call TRBJ1-3; 8 positions agree with TRBD1. Germline trimming cut 3 bases from V and 4 bases from J; bases unmatched to any gene: 9. Germline CDR1 is SGHRS and CDR2 is YFSETQ. This CDR3 spans 16 amino acids. The CDR3 bases are TGCGCCAGCAGCTCCGACAGGGGCGCGGGGGGAAACACCATATATTTT. Residues: CASSSDRGAGGNTIYF.

This clone has more than one count but fewer than ten. The rearrangement links TRBV15 to TRBJ1-1; no definite D call. CDR1 and CDR2 (germline): LNHNV, YYDKDF (reference sequence). Trimming took 7 bases from V and 1 from J, leaving 10 bases between them. The CDR3 has 13 amino acids. CDR3: CATTKERNTEAFF. In DNA, the CDR3 is TGTGCCACCACGAAAGAGCGGAACACTGAAGCTTTCTTT. Full variable domain (remainder filled in from reference TRBV15 and TRBJ1-1): DAMVIQNPRYQVTQFGKPVTLSCSQTLNHNVMYWYQQKSSQAPKLLFHYYDKDFNNEADTPDNFQSRRPNTSFCFLDIRSPGLGDTAMYLCATTKERNTEAFFGQGTRLTVV.

V usage is TRBV6-5 and J usage is TRBJ1-2; 8 bases line up with TRBD1. V shed 8 bases and J 7 bases; nucleotides not matched to a gene: 6. The CDR3 length is 12 residues. The V gene's germline CDR1 is MNHEY and CDR2 SVGAGI. This CDR3 is CASSQGAGGYTF. CDR3 in DNA: TGTGCCAGCTCCCAGGGGGCTGGTGGCTACACCTTC.

This clone has only a few counts. The chain links TRBV28 to TRBJ1-6; possible D gene TRBD1, 5 bases. Trimming stripped 4 bases from V and 11 bases from J, with 15 bases between. CDR1 MDHEN and CDR2 SYDVKM come from the germline V gene. The CDR3 totals 14 residues. CDR3 nucleotides: TGTGCCAGCAGTTCTGACAGCAAAGTACCACCCCTCCACTTT. Amino acid sequence: CASSSDSKVPPLHF.

The chain combines TRBV28 with TRBJ1-2, with a possible D match to TRBD1 (5 bases). Germline V gives CDR1 MDHEN, CDR2 SYDVKM. This CDR3 has 13 amino acids. The germline V and J ends were trimmed by 4 bases and 6 bases, with 12 bases remaining between them. CDR3 DNA: TGTGCCAGCAGTTCGGGGGTAGGGAATGGCTACACCTTC. It specifies CASSSGVGNGYTF.

CDR3 amino acids: CASSDPSGGYQETQYF. The DNA of the CDR3 is TGCGCCAGCAGTGACCCTAGCGGGGGGTACCAAGAGACCCAGTACTTC. The V call is TRBV10-2, the J call TRBJ2-5, with 11 bases that match TRBD2. Germline-derived CDR1 and CDR2 are WSHSY and SAAADI. J gave up 0 bases and V 3 bases, and 3 bases lay outside the gene matches. The CDR3 runs to 16 residues.

The chain recombines TRBV11-2 with TRBJ1-2; weak D call: TRBD1 (6 bases). The length of the CDR3 is 15 residues. The germline gives CDR1 SGHAT, CDR2 FQNNGV. V was pared by 5 bases and J by 2 bases, with 15 bases between. CDR3 residues: CASSRWDNRNYGYTF. The CDR3 nucleotides are TGTGCCAGCAGCCGCTGGGACAACCGAAACTATGGCTACACCTTC.